Sequencing of this T cell receptor beta chain was carried out in a study of blood T cell repertoires in COVID-19. This clone was observed once. The table came from immunoSEQ multiplex PCR; TCRdb's copy has only in-frame clones and leaves some out. The data hold fewer than 30,000 clones, with roughly 87% observed a single time. CDR3 length: 16 amino acids. Germline V gene lookup returns CDR1 SEHNR and CDR2 FQNEAQ (reference sequence). The trim removed 4 bases at V and 1 base at J, leaving 2 bases unmatched. The sample consisted of peripheral blood. The source is a human donor in a cohort sampled during active COVID-19. The genes are TRBV7-9 and TRBJ2-7, with 15 bases that match TRBD2. The CDR3 DNA is TGTGCCAGCAGCTCGGGACTAGCGGGGGGTTCCTACGAGCAGTACTTC. Translated, it gives CASSSGLAGGSYEQYF.